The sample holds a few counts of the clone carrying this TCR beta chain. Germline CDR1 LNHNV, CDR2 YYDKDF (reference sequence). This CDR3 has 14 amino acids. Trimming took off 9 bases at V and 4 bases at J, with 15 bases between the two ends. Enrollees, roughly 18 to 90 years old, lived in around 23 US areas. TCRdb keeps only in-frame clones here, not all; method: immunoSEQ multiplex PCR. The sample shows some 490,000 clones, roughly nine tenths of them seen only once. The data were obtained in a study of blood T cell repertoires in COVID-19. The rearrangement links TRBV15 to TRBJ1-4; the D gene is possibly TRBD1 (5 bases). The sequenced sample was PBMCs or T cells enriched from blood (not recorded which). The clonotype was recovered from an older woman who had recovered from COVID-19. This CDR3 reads CATKTGGNNEKLFF. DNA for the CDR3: TGTGCCACTAAAACGGGGGGTAATAATGAAAAACTGTTTTTT.